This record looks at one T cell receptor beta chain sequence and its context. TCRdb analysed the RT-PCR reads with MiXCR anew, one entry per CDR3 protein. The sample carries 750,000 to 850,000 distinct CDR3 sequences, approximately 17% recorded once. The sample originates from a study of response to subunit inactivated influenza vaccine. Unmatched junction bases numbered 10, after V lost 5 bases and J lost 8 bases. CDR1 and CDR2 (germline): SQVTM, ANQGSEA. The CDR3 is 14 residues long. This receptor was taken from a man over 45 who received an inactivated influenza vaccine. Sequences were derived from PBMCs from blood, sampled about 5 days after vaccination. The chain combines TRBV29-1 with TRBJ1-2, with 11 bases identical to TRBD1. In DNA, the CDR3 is TGCAGCGTTTCCCTAGGACAGGGGGCAAGGGGCTACACCTTC. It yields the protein CSVSLGQGARGYTF.